This entry lists 9 T cell receptor beta chains sequenced from one sample in a study of radiotherapy plus CTLA-4 blockade in lung cancer. Some clones are missing from TCRdb's copy, which holds only in-frame ones; the method was immunoSEQ multiplex PCR. The sample holds around 100,000 clones; roughly 79% are singletons and the top ten take 2.8%. This specimen was peripheral blood, taken from a patient treated with radiotherapy plus ipilimumab. The receptors originated from a human donor with non-small cell lung cancer who had a partial response to radiotherapy plus ipilimumab. Some clones in this sample may be carry-over from other donors' samples.

J is TRBJ2-4 and V is TRBV28; weak D call: TRBD2 (6 bases). CDR1 MDHEN and CDR2 SYDVKM come from the germline V gene. V was shortened by 3 bases and J by 0 bases, with 12 bases between the two germline ends. The CDR3 extends over 16 amino acids. Here the CDR3 DNA reads TGTGCCAGCAGTTTGTATCCGGGACTAGCCAAAAACATTCAGTACTTC. It yields the protein CASSLYPGLAKNIQYF.

The chain combines TRBV2 with TRBJ2-3, with 7 bases identical to TRBD1. From germline, CDR1 is SNHLY and CDR2 FYNNEI. The CDR3 has 13 residues. J gave up 11 bases and V 6 bases, and 11 bases lay outside the gene matches. CDR3 nucleotides: TGTGCCAGCAGAGGGGACAGCCAAGGAATGCAGTATTTT. Translating it yields CASRGDSQGMQYF.

The gene calls are TRBV10-3 and TRBJ2-1; 7 bases are a match to TRBD2. The germline V gene has CDR1 ENHRY and CDR2 SYGVKD. The CDR3 covers 15 residues. Trimming cost V 1 base and J 6 bases; bases outside gene matches: 6. For the CDR3, the DNA is TGTGCCATCAGTGAGTTACGGGGAGGGACCAATGAGCAGTTCTTC. It yields the protein CAISELRGGTNEQFF.

The chain couples TRBV11-3 to TRBJ2-1; D uncertain. V was pared by 5 bases and J by 5 bases, with 10 bases between. CDR1 is SGHNT and CDR2 is YENEEA in the germline V gene. There are 13 residues in the CDR3. For the CDR3, the DNA is TGTGCCAGCAGCCGGCGGTCCCACAATGAGCAGTTCTTC. Translating gives CASSRRSHNEQFF.

This rearrangement joins TRBV11-2 to TRBJ2-5; 7 bases align to TRBD1. CDR1 and CDR2 from the germline V gene are SGHAT and FQNNGV. J gave up 0 bases and V 5 bases, and 3 bases lay outside the gene matches. The CDR3 extends over 14 amino acids. CDR3 nucleotides: TGTGCCAGCAGCGCCGGGACAGACCAAGAGACCCAGTACTTC. The encoded protein is CASSAGTDQETQYF.

This clone has a handful of counts. This chain uses TRBV6-6 with TRBJ1-2, with TRBD1 matching over 8 bases. Germline V gene sequence: CDR1 MNHNY, CDR2 SVGAGI (reference sequence). This CDR3 is built from 15 residues. Trimming took 7 bases from V and 4 from J; bases not matched to a gene: 11. The CDR3 DNA is TGTGCCAGCACCGAGGGACAGGCCTTACGCTATGGCTACACCTTC. Translating it yields CASTEGQALRYGYTF.

V gene TRBV11-3 combines with J gene TRBJ2-7; D is perhaps TRBD1 (6 bases). The CDR3 length is 13 residues. Germline V gene data show CDR1 as SGHNT and CDR2 as YENEEA. V was cut by 3 bases and J by 4 bases, with 10 bases left in between. The CDR3 loop reads CASSFRGGYEQYF. The CDR3 region has the DNA TGTGCCAGCAGCTTTAGAGGGGGTTACGAGCAGTACTTC.

This chain links TRBV10-1 with TRBJ2-1, with 12 positions matching TRBD2. This CDR3 has 14 amino acids. V shed 10 bases and J 11 bases; nucleotides not matched to a gene: 12. Per germline, CDR1 WNHNN and CDR2 SYGVQD (reference sequence). The CDR3 is CAILRTSGMTQQFF. The CDR3 coding sequence is TGCGCCATCCTCAGGACTAGCGGGATGACCCAGCAGTTCTTC.

The rearrangement uses TRBV5-1 and TRBJ2-3; TRBD2 aligns across 8 bases. The CDR3 length is 15 residues. CDR1 SGHRS and CDR2 YFSETQ come from the germline V gene. V shed 3 bases and J 1 base; nucleotides not matched to a gene: 4. CDR3 sequence: CASSSSGGRTDTQYF. CDR3 sequence (DNA): TGCGCCAGCAGCTCCAGCGGGGGCCGCACAGATACGCAGTATTTT.